This is a list of T cell receptor beta chains from one sample in a study of blood T cell repertoires in COVID-19. Produced via immunoSEQ multiplex PCR; TCRdb's table is partial and in-frame only. The sample holds roughly 290,000 clones, approximately 85% seen once. The material sequenced was PBMCs or T cells enriched from blood (not recorded which). These receptors were collected from a woman in her thirties who had recovered from COVID-19. Both conserved end residues are part of each CDR3. A D gene is named only where the DNA matches it firmly. The size entry is marked missing in some rows and otherwise reads once, few, many or a size class.

D: -
V: TRBV27
J: TRBJ2-6
size: -
CDR3: CASTTLDGTLISGANVLTF
DNA: TGTGCCAGCACTACCTTGGATGGGACACTCATCTCTGGGGCCAACGTCCTGACTTTC

D: -
V: TRBV7-9
J: TRBJ1-1
size: once
CDR3: CASSLVAGTEAFF
DNA: TGTGCCAGCAGCTTAGTGGCCGGGACTGAAGCTTTCTTT

D: -
V: TRBV6-5
J: TRBJ1-2
size: -
CDR3: CASSQVNYGYTF
DNA: TGTGCCAGCAGTCAGGTTAACTATGGCTACACCTTC

D: TRBD1
V: TRBV6-5
J: TRBJ1-5
size: few
CDR3: CASSSGQGSQPQHF
DNA: TGTGCCAGCAGTTCCGGACAGGGAAGTCAGCCCCAGCATTTT

D: -
V: TRBV12-3/TRBV12-4
J: TRBJ1-5
size: -
CDR3: CASSPQDQPQHF
DNA: TGTGCCAGCAGTCCACAGGATCAGCCCCAGCATTTT

D: TRBD1
V: TRBV6-4
J: TRBJ1-5
size: -
CDR3: CANQSDRDIRSQPQHF
DNA: TGTGCCAACCAATCGGACAGGGACATTCGTTCTCAGCCCCAGCATTTT

D: TRBD1
V: TRBV5-4
J: TRBJ2-7
size: -
CDR3: CASSSDRWADEQYF
DNA: TGTGCCAGCAGCTCGGACAGGTGGGCGGACGAGCAGTACTTC

D: -
V: TRBV28
J: TRBJ1-1
size: -
CDR3: CASSTVGRGAFF
DNA: TGTGCCAGCAGTACGGTGGGTCGGGGAGCTTTCTTT

D: -
V: TRBV12-3/TRBV12-4
J: TRBJ1-2
size: -
CDR3: CASSWPAAGYTF
DNA: TGTGCCAGCAGCTGGCCCGCTGCCGGCTACACCTTC

D: TRBD1
V: TRBV27
J: TRBJ1-1
size: -
CDR3: CASSPSGGTEAFF
DNA: TGTGCCAGCAGCCCATCAGGGGGCACTGAAGCTTTCTTT

D: -
V: TRBV12-3/TRBV12-4
J: TRBJ1-4
size: few
CDR3: CASSPVQGKLFF
DNA: TGTGCCAGCAGCCCGGTTCAGGGAAAACTGTTTTTT

D: -
V: TRBV9
J: TRBJ2-4
size: -
CDR3: CASSVTGGPDIQYF
DNA: TGTGCCAGCAGCGTAACTGGGGGCCCCGACATTCAGTACTTC

D: -
V: TRBV7-6
J: TRBJ1-4
size: -
CDR3: CASSLEGGLVNEKLFF
DNA: TGTGCCAGCAGCTTAGAGGGGGGGCTAGTGAATGAAAAACTGTTTTTT

D: TRBD2
V: TRBV4-1
J: TRBJ2-2
size: -
CDR3: CASSEREGQVGELFF
DNA: TGCGCCAGCAGCGAGCGGGAGGGCCAGGTCGGGGAGCTGTTTTTT

D: -
V: TRBV30
J: TRBJ1-1
size: -
CDR3: CAWTGLYTEAFF
DNA: TGTGCCTGGACGGGTCTTTACACTGAAGCTTTCTTT

D: -
V: TRBV9
J: TRBJ2-3
size: -
CDR3: CASSFGTEDTQYF
DNA: TGTGCCAGCAGCTTTGGGACTGAGGATACGCAGTATTTT

D: TRBD2
V: TRBV4-1
J: TRBJ2-7
size: -
CDR3: CASSPTAGAYEQYF
DNA: TGCGCCAGCAGCCCAACGGCGGGGGCCTACGAGCAGTACTTC